The TCR beta chain described here comes from a study of identical twins. The sample holds a few counts of this clonotype. Trimming took off 2 bases at V and 1 base at J, with 11 bases between the two ends. The CDR3 runs 14 residues. CDR1 is DFQATT, CDR2 SNEGSKA, per germline (reference sequence). Using its own MiXCR run on the 5' RACE reads, TCRdb lists one record per CDR3 protein. The sample comprises roughly 250,000 distinct CDR3 sequences, roughly 13% of which are singletons, and 8.8% rests with the top ten. The gene calls are TRBV20-1 and TRBJ1-1; the D gene is possibly TRBD1 (6 bases). The sample comprised memory (CD45RO+) T cells sorted from blood. The sequence was obtained from a woman aged 18-29 years in good health. CDR3 protein: CSARWGAKNTEAFF. In nucleotides, the CDR3 is TGCAGTGCTAGATGGGGGGCGAAGAACACTGAAGCTTTCTTT.